The clone carrying this TCR beta chain was recorded once. This entry belongs to a study of CD8 T cells in ankylosing spondylitis. Each CDR3 protein gets one entry after TCRdb re-called the 5' RACE reads with MiXCR. The table shows 25,000 to 35,000 distinct CDR3 sequences, with 5.3% occurring only once. Deletions cut 2 bases from V and 6 bases from J, with 9 bases between. CDR1 and CDR2 (germline): SGDLS, YYNGEE. There are 13 residues in the CDR3. The chain employs TRBV9 and TRBJ1-3; D is possibly TRBD1 (5 bases). Source material: blood, either unsorted or a sorted T cell fraction (not recorded which). This clonotype was obtained from a female donor with ankylosing spondylitis or in good health (not recorded which). CDR3 loop: CASSVSTENTIYF. The CDR3, as DNA: TGTGCCAGCAGCGTCTCGACAGAAAACACCATATATTTT. The full variable domain, with the rest looked up from reference TRBV9 and TRBJ1-3, is DSGVTQTPKHLITATGQRVTLRCSPRSGDLSVYWYQQSLDQGLQFLIQYYNGEERAKGNILERFSAQQFPDLHSELNLSSLELGDSALYFCASSVSTENTIYFGEGSWLTVV.